Listed here are 11 T cell receptor beta chains from one sample, sequenced in a study of cytomegalovirus exposure and HLA in healthy donors. The PCR ran on 60 Vbeta and 13 Jbeta primers. Libraries were prepared by immunoSEQ multiplex PCR; TCRdb keeps only in-frame clonotypes and omits some of them. The profile shows fewer than 140,000 clones, 65% to 80% of them singletons. The specimen was PBMCs. These receptor sequences come from a woman aged 45-60 years in good health and CMV-seropositive.

The genes are TRBV7-8 and TRBJ2-7, with D hard to call. The length of the CDR3 is 11 residues. The germline V and J ends were trimmed by 5 bases and 4 bases, with 6 bases remaining between them. Germline loops: CDR1 SGHVS, CDR2 FQNEAQ. The CDR3 protein is CASSIQYEQYF. CDR3 DNA: TGTGCCAGCAGCATCCAGTACGAGCAGTACTTC.

This chain links TRBV2 with TRBJ1-5; the match to TRBD1 covers 8 bases. Trimming at V came to 8 bases and at J to 5 bases, leaving 5 bases not matched to a gene. This CDR3 spans 13 amino acids. Germline V gene lookup returns CDR1 SNHLY and CDR2 FYNNEI. The CDR3 DNA sequence: TGTGCCAGCTCGGACAGGGAGTATCAGCCCCAGCATTTT. As protein: CASSDREYQPQHF.

This clone was picked up a small number of times. This chain joins TRBV18 and TRBJ1-4, with a weak D call TRBD1 (6 bases). V was clipped by 2 bases and J by 8 bases, with 12 bases between them. This CDR3 comprises 14 residues. The V gene's germline CDR1 is KGHSH and CDR2 LQKENI. CDR3 bases: TGTGCCAGCTCACCATGGGGGCCTCCGGAAAAACTGTTTTTT. This translates into CASSPWGPPEKLFF.

This chain links TRBV11-2 with TRBJ1-1; D might be TRBD1 (5 bases). The CDR3 is 14 residues long. Trimming took off 1 base at V and 4 bases at J, with 10 bases between the two ends. CDR1 and CDR2 (germline): SGHAT, FQNNGV. CDR3 DNA sequence: TGTGCCAGCAGCTTAGTGGCAGGGTCCACTGAAGCTTTCTTT. It encodes CASSLVAGSTEAFF.

This chain links TRBV2 with TRBJ2-7, with D possibly TRBD2 on 5 matching bases. The V gene lost 11 bases and the J gene lost 3 bases, with 17 bases spanning the gap. Germline loops: CDR1 SNHLY, CDR2 FYNNEI. This CDR3 spans 13 amino acids. For the CDR3, the DNA is TGTGCCGGTTCCCCGGTAGGGAGCTACGAGCAGTACTTC. This translates into CAGSPVGSYEQYF.

This clone was seen only a few times. The rearrangement uses TRBV6-6 and TRBJ1-2; 9 bases align to TRBD1. CDR3 size: 12 residues. CDR1 and CDR2 (germline): MNHNY, SVGAGI (reference sequence). Trimming removed 5 bases from V and 8 bases from J; junction bases left unmatched: 3. CDR3 residues: CASSRDRVGYTF. DNA for the CDR3: TGTGCCAGCAGTCGGGACAGGGTCGGCTACACCTTC.

The chain combines TRBV19 with TRBJ1-1; D possibly corresponds to TRBD1 (6 bases). V shed 3 bases and J shed 0 bases, with 11 bases lying between them. The CDR3 consists of 15 residues. CDR1 and CDR2 from the germline V gene are LNHDA and SQIVND (reference sequence). The CDR3 region is CASSITGQMNTEAFF. The CDR3 DNA reads TGTGCCAGTAGTATTACTGGACAGATGAACACTGAAGCTTTCTTT.

This chain connects TRBV5-1 to TRBJ2-4; 9 bases line up with TRBD1. J was trimmed by 6 bases and V by 4 bases; bases with no gene match: 8. CDR3 length: 15 residues. The germline CDR1 and CDR2 sequences are SGHRS and YFSETQ. CDR3 DNA sequence: TGCGCCAGCAGCAGTACAGGGGGCGCGGGAAACATTCAGTACTTC. Its protein product is CASSSTGGAGNIQYF.

V usage is TRBV18 and J usage is TRBJ1-5, with a weak D call TRBD1 (6 bases). Trimming removed 1 base from V and 3 bases from J, with 10 bases in between. Germline loops: CDR1 KGHSH, CDR2 LQKENI. The CDR3 is 15 residues long. CDR3 nucleotides: TGTGCCAGCTCACCACTATCAGGGGACAATCAGCCCCAGCATTTT. It yields the protein CASSPLSGDNQPQHF.

V usage is TRBV27 and J usage is TRBJ2-7; D ambiguous. The CDR3 sequence is 14 residues long. Trimming cost V 4 bases and J 1 base, with 11 bases left between them. Germline values: CDR1 MNHEY, CDR2 SMNVEV (reference sequence). CDR3 residues: CASSSQVKSYEQYF. The CDR3 DNA reads as TGTGCCAGCAGTTCCCAGGTCAAATCCTACGAGCAGTACTTC.

V gene TRBV7-2 combines with J gene TRBJ1-1; the match to TRBD1 covers 12 bases. V lost 1 base and J lost 5; bases outside the gene matches: 8. CDR3 length equals 17 residues. Per the germline V gene, CDR1 is SGHTA and CDR2 is FQGNSA. As DNA, the CDR3 is TGTGCCAGCAGCTTAGTCGGGACAGGGGGCTATGGGACTGAAGCTTTCTTT. Protein sequence: CASSLVGTGGYGTEAFF.